Detailed here is one TCR beta chain. The antigen remains unidentified. Clones were read by immunoSEQ multiplex PCR, and TCRdb kept only the in-frame ones, dropping some. The table lists approximately 82,000 clones, more than 85% of them singletons. CDR3 length equals 15 residues. V shed 2 bases and J shed 1 base, with 11 bases lying between them. Germline assignment: CDR1 MNHEY and CDR2 SVGAGI. The record originates from a study of T cell responses to AZD1222 COVID-19 vaccine. Study results and caveats: Possibly, clonal diversity was underestimated; donors were largely white British and included more females. The study reported that nearly half of spike-specific TCRs target unmutated variant regions.

This TCR came from an adult in good health. This chain uses TRBV6-5 with TRBJ1-1, with D possibly TRBD1 on 5 matching bases. Sequencing was performed on peripheral blood, taken on day 0 of AZD1222 vaccination. The CDR3 DNA reads TGTGCCAGCAGTTACGGGGGGAGCCGGAACACTGAAGCTTTCTTT. It specifies CASSYGGSRNTEAFF.